A selection of T cell receptor beta chains follows, all from one sample in a study of T cell repertoires in cytomegalovirus infection. TCRdb analysed the reads with MiXCR anew, one entry per CDR3 protein. The profile shows around 450,000 distinct CDR3 sequences, around 32% of them singletons. The sequencing sample was made of PBMCs. The source of these receptors is a human donor in good health (CMV status not recorded). Some clones in this sample may be carry-over from other donors' samples. CDR3s include the opening cysteine and the closing phenylalanine or tryptophan. D genes are given only for firm matches. Some rows mark clone size as missing; the rest say once, few, many or name a class of expanded clone.

cdr3_aa: CASSLRVRPGELFF
cdr3_nt: TGTGCCAGCAGTCTCAGGGTTCGACCCGGGGAGCTGTTTTTT
v_call: TRBV6-1
j_call: TRBJ2-2
d_call: .
clone_size: few

cdr3_aa: CASSYRTSGAYMYEQFF
cdr3_nt: TGTGCCAGCAGTTACCGGACTAGCGGGGCGTACATGTATGAGCAGTTCTTC
v_call: TRBV6-2/TRBV6-3
j_call: TRBJ2-1
d_call: TRBD2
clone_size: .

cdr3_aa: CASSPDRVYEQYF
cdr3_nt: TGTGCCAGCAGCCCCGACAGGGTCTACGAGCAGTACTTC
v_call: TRBV7-6
j_call: TRBJ2-7
d_call: TRBD1
clone_size: .

cdr3_aa: CASSEDRPNTGELFF
cdr3_nt: TGTGCCAGCAGTGAGGATCGTCCGAACACCGGGGAGCTGTTTTTT
v_call: TRBV2
j_call: TRBJ2-2
d_call: .
clone_size: .

cdr3_aa: CASSQDRGARTEAFF
cdr3_nt: TGCGCCAGCAGCCAAGATAGGGGGGCGAGGACTGAAGCTTTCTTT
v_call: TRBV4-3
j_call: TRBJ1-1
d_call: .
clone_size: .

cdr3_aa: CASSLSWQPNTEAFF
cdr3_nt: TGTGCCAGCAGTTTATCGTGGCAGCCGAACACTGAAGCTTTCTTT
v_call: TRBV27
j_call: TRBJ1-1
d_call: .
clone_size: .

cdr3_aa: CAISDGGGTTDTQYF
cdr3_nt: TGTGCCATCAGTGACGGCGGGGGAACCACAGATACGCAGTATTTT
v_call: TRBV10-3
j_call: TRBJ2-3
d_call: TRBD2
clone_size: few

cdr3_aa: CASTRSGGQDEQFF
cdr3_nt: TGTGCCAGCACCCGTAGCGGGGGGCAGGATGAGCAGTTCTTC
v_call: TRBV12-3/TRBV12-4
j_call: TRBJ2-1
d_call: TRBD2
clone_size: few

cdr3_aa: CASSFPAGTGELFF
cdr3_nt: TGTGCCAGCAGCTTCCCCGCGGGCACCGGGGAGCTGTTTTTT
v_call: TRBV7-2
j_call: TRBJ2-2
d_call: .
clone_size: many

cdr3_aa: CASSILAGGTLDTQYF
cdr3_nt: TGTGCCAGCAGCATTCTAGCGGGGGGTACGTTAGATACGCAGTATTTT
v_call: TRBV7-2
j_call: TRBJ2-3
d_call: TRBD2
clone_size: .

cdr3_aa: CASSLQSRGKGSYGYTF
cdr3_nt: TGTGCCAGCAGCTTACAAAGTCGGGGGAAGGGTAGCTATGGCTACACCTTC
v_call: TRBV7-8
j_call: TRBJ1-2
d_call: .
clone_size: many

cdr3_aa: CASSPRDATYEQYF
cdr3_nt: TGTGCCAGCAGCCCCCGGGACGCAACCTACGAGCAGTACTTC
v_call: TRBV6-1
j_call: TRBJ2-7
d_call: .
clone_size: few

cdr3_aa: CASSRPRGMDYGYIF
cdr3_nt: TGTGCCAGCAGCCGACCTCGGGGGATGGACTATGGCTACATCTTC
v_call: TRBV5-6
j_call: TRBJ1-2
d_call: .
clone_size: .

cdr3_aa: CASSQAWDTSYEQYF
cdr3_nt: TGTGCCAGCAGCCAAGCGTGGGACACAAGCTACGAGCAGTACTTC
v_call: TRBV4-2
j_call: TRBJ2-7
d_call: .
clone_size: .

cdr3_aa: CSAPTPSNEQFF
cdr3_nt: TGCAGTGCCCCAACCCCCAGCAATGAGCAGTTCTTC
v_call: TRBV20-1
j_call: TRBJ2-1
d_call: .
clone_size: .

cdr3_aa: CASSQFGKQETQYF
cdr3_nt: TGTGCCAGCAGTCAATTCGGGAAGCAAGAGACCCAGTACTTC
v_call: TRBV6-1
j_call: TRBJ2-5
d_call: .
clone_size: .

cdr3_aa: CATRRTGEGEQYF
cdr3_nt: TGTGCCACCAGAAGGACAGGGGAAGGCGAGCAGTACTTC
v_call: TRBV15
j_call: TRBJ2-7
d_call: TRBD1
clone_size: .

cdr3_aa: CASTRGQGYEQYF
cdr3_nt: TGTGCCAGCACCCGCGGACAGGGCTACGAGCAGTACTTC
v_call: TRBV12-3/TRBV12-4
j_call: TRBJ2-7
d_call: TRBD1
clone_size: many

cdr3_aa: CAIRGTDNSPLHF
cdr3_nt: TGTGCCATCAGGGGGACAGATAATTCACCCCTCCACTTT
v_call: TRBV10-3
j_call: TRBJ1-6
d_call: TRBD1
clone_size: few

cdr3_aa: CSARDRGWDSGGARQETQYF
cdr3_nt: TGCAGTGCTAGAGATAGGGGTTGGGATAGCGGGGGGGCTAGGCAAGAGACCCAGTACTTC
v_call: TRBV20-1
j_call: TRBJ2-5
d_call: TRBD2
clone_size: .

cdr3_aa: CASRTGTLYNEQFF
cdr3_nt: TGTGCCAGCAGAACCGGGACTCTTTACAATGAGCAGTTCTTC
v_call: TRBV7-2
j_call: TRBJ2-1
d_call: .
clone_size: many

cdr3_aa: CASSLAGGSEAFF
cdr3_nt: TGTGCCAGCAGCTTGGCGGGGGGGTCTGAAGCTTTCTTT
v_call: TRBV5-4
j_call: TRBJ1-1
d_call: .
clone_size: .

cdr3_aa: CATSRDRANTEAFF
cdr3_nt: TGTGCCACCAGCAGAGATAGGGCGAACACTGAAGCTTTCTTT
v_call: TRBV15
j_call: TRBJ1-1
d_call: .
clone_size: few

cdr3_aa: CASSLDGGQGSGAQHF
cdr3_nt: TGTGCCAGCAGTCTCGATGGGGGACAGGGATCTGGGGCCCAGCATTTT
v_call: TRBV28
j_call: TRBJ1-5
d_call: TRBD1
clone_size: few

cdr3_aa: CASNGDSDPQHF
cdr3_nt: TGTGCCAGCAATGGGGACTCCGATCCCCAGCATTTT
v_call: TRBV2
j_call: TRBJ1-5
d_call: .
clone_size: .

cdr3_aa: CSARDSRGRGRRTNEKLFF
cdr3_nt: TGCAGTGCTAGAGATTCCCGGGGCAGGGGGCGTCGGACTAATGAAAAACTGTTTTTT
v_call: TRBV20-1
j_call: TRBJ1-4
d_call: TRBD1
clone_size: few

cdr3_aa: CASSDDGGNTEAFF
cdr3_nt: TGTGCCAGTAGCGACGACGGTGGGAACACTGAAGCTTTCTTT
v_call: TRBV19
j_call: TRBJ1-1
d_call: .
clone_size: .

cdr3_aa: CAISLSDRPGELFF
cdr3_nt: TGTGCCATCAGTTTATCGGACAGGCCCGGGGAGCTGTTTTTT
v_call: TRBV27
j_call: TRBJ2-2
d_call: TRBD1
clone_size: .

cdr3_aa: CASSYLGTGELFF
cdr3_nt: TGTGCCAGCAGTTACTTGGGTACCGGGGAGCTGTTTTTT
v_call: TRBV6-2/TRBV6-3
j_call: TRBJ2-2
d_call: .
clone_size: .

cdr3_aa: CASSAGTHLVVYGYTF
cdr3_nt: TGTGCCAGCAGTGCCGGGACACACTTAGTAGTCTATGGCTACACCTTC
v_call: TRBV10-3
j_call: TRBJ1-2
d_call: .
clone_size: .

cdr3_aa: CASSASTGGYGYTF
cdr3_nt: TGTGCCAGCAGTGCTTCGACAGGGGGCTATGGCTACACCTTC
v_call: TRBV12-3/TRBV12-4
j_call: TRBJ1-2
d_call: TRBD1
clone_size: few

cdr3_aa: CASSLAPLGGLNTEAFF
cdr3_nt: TGTGCCAGCAGCTTAGCGCCCCTGGGAGGACTGAACACTGAAGCTTTCTTT
v_call: TRBV7-6
j_call: TRBJ1-1
d_call: .
clone_size: .

cdr3_aa: CASSLGGAGDSRHEQYF
cdr3_nt: TGCGCCAGCAGCCTGGGGGGGGCTGGGGACAGCCGCCACGAGCAGTACTTC
v_call: TRBV5-1
j_call: TRBJ2-7
d_call: .
clone_size: few

cdr3_aa: CAITPSGATYNEQFF
cdr3_nt: TGTGCCATCACCCCCAGCGGGGCTACCTACAATGAGCAGTTCTTC
v_call: TRBV10-3
j_call: TRBJ2-1
d_call: TRBD2
clone_size: .

cdr3_aa: CASSLINSDQPKDEQYF
cdr3_nt: TGTGCCAGCAGTTTAATTAATTCGGATCAACCGAAGGACGAGCAGTACTTC
v_call: TRBV12-3/TRBV12-4
j_call: TRBJ2-7
d_call: .
clone_size: .

cdr3_aa: CASSSGTGVSGTDTQYF
cdr3_nt: TGCGCCAGCAGCTCCGGGACAGGGGTGTCGGGCACAGATACGCAGTATTTT
v_call: TRBV5-1
j_call: TRBJ2-3
d_call: TRBD1
clone_size: .

cdr3_aa: CATRGHGEFETQYF
cdr3_nt: TGTGCCACCAGGGGTCATGGGGAATTCGAGACCCAGTACTTC
v_call: TRBV24-1
j_call: TRBJ2-5
d_call: .
clone_size: .

cdr3_aa: CASSSRYGYTF
cdr3_nt: TGTGCCAGCAGTTCCCGCTATGGCTACACCTTC
v_call: TRBV12-3/TRBV12-4
j_call: TRBJ1-2
d_call: .
clone_size: many

cdr3_aa: CSVVPSLSSYEQYF
cdr3_nt: TGCAGCGTTGTCCCCTCGTTGAGCTCCTACGAGCAGTACTTC
v_call: TRBV29-1
j_call: TRBJ2-7
d_call: .
clone_size: many

cdr3_aa: CASSPRDRVDTIYF
cdr3_nt: TGTGCCAGCAGCCCCCGGGACAGGGTTGACACCATATATTTT
v_call: TRBV7-8
j_call: TRBJ1-3
d_call: TRBD1
clone_size: .

cdr3_aa: CASSLDGGFQETQYF
cdr3_nt: TGTGCCAGCAGCTTAGACGGGGGGTTCCAAGAGACCCAGTACTTC
v_call: TRBV7-2
j_call: TRBJ2-5
d_call: TRBD2
clone_size: .

cdr3_aa: CSAPDEGLNSPLHF
cdr3_nt: TGCAGTGCCCCCGACGAGGGACTTAATTCACCCCTCCACTTT
v_call: TRBV20-1
j_call: TRBJ1-6
d_call: .
clone_size: .

cdr3_aa: CASSQAQGTHYEQYF
cdr3_nt: TGCGCCAGCAGCCAAGCCCAGGGGACACACTACGAGCAGTACTTC
v_call: TRBV4-1
j_call: TRBJ2-7
d_call: .
clone_size: .

cdr3_aa: CSARTSGEGMGQYF
cdr3_nt: TGCAGTGCTAGGACTAGCGGGGAGGGAATGGGCCAGTACTTC
v_call: TRBV20-1
j_call: TRBJ2-5
d_call: TRBD2
clone_size: many

cdr3_aa: CASSLKRPPRTPDEQFF
cdr3_nt: TGTGCCAGCAGTTTAAAGCGGCCCCCTCGAACCCCCGATGAGCAGTTCTTC
v_call: TRBV12-3/TRBV12-4
j_call: TRBJ2-1
d_call: .
clone_size: .

cdr3_aa: CASNLRRQGGETQYF
cdr3_nt: TGTGCCAGCAATCTTCGCAGACAGGGAGGGGAGACCCAGTACTTC
v_call: TRBV6-2/TRBV6-3
j_call: TRBJ2-5
d_call: .
clone_size: few